The next 4 T cell receptor beta chains were all read from a single sample in a study of T-cell reconstitution after alpha-beta-depleted transplantation in children. Study-wide results and limits: One year after transplant, T-cell counts and diversity came mostly from newly produced T cells.

These receptors are not linked to any known antigen. TCRbeta library preparation incorporated unique molecular identifiers. TCRdb reanalysed the PCR reads using MiXCR and keeps one entry per CDR3 protein. The sample lists approximately 300,000 distinct CDR3 sequences, around 7.3% occurring once. Sequencing used peripheral blood, obtained 360 days after TCRalphabeta/CD19-depleted stem cell transplant. These receptors all come from a female patient between 2 and 10 years old who had a stem cell transplant for Fanconi anemia, so the T cells may come from the graft donor.

V and J are TRBV7-2 and TRBJ2-5; 10 nucleotides agree with TRBD2. V was clipped by 1 base and J by 1 base; unmatched bases: 6. Looked up from germline, CDR1 is SGHTA and CDR2 is FQGNSA. The CDR3 loop spans 17 amino acids. In DNA form, the CDR3 reads TGTGCCAGCAGCTTAGGGCCTAGCGGGGGCCCCCAAGAGACCCAGTACTTC. Encoded protein: CASSLGPSGGPQETQYF. The whole variable domain, remainder taken from reference TRBV7-2 and TRBJ2-5, is GAGVSQSPSNKVTEKGKDVELRCDPISGHTALYWYRQSLGQGLEFLIYFQGNSAPDKSGLPSDRFSAERTGGSVSTLTIQRTQQEDSAVYLCASSLGPSGGPQETQYFGPGTRLLVL.

Only a few counts were recorded for this clonotype. The rearrangement uses TRBV5-1 and TRBJ2-5, with 12 bases fitting TRBD2. J was trimmed by 5 bases and V by 0 bases; bases with no gene match: 8. From germline, CDR1 is SGHRS and CDR2 YFSETQ. The CDR3 totals 17 residues. This CDR3 is CASSLEASGGALETQYF. The DNA for the CDR3 is TGCGCCAGCAGCTTGGAGGCTAGCGGGGGGGCCTTGGAGACCCAGTACTTC.

This clonotype was observed at least ten times. V is TRBV5-1 and J is TRBJ2-7, with a weak D call TRBD2 (5 bases). This CDR3 has 14 amino acids. The ends were cut back, 0 bases at V and 3 bases at J, with 10 bases in the middle. Looked up from germline, CDR1 is SGHRS and CDR2 is YFSETQ. As DNA, the CDR3 is TGCGCCAGCAGCTTGGGTTCGGGGAACTACGAGCAGTACTTC. Its translation: CASSLGSGNYEQYF.

This clonotype was counted at least ten times. CDR3: CASSLVAGFADTQYF. The CDR3 nucleotides read TGTGCCAGCAGTTTAGTCGCAGGGTTTGCAGATACGCAGTATTTT. The chain links TRBV12-3 or TRBV12-4 to TRBJ2-3; a possible D gene is TRBD1 (5 bases). Between the trimmed V and J ends, which lost 1 base and 4 bases, there was a span of 12 bases. This CDR3 is 15 amino acids long.